This TCR beta chain was profiled in a study of T cell changes during pregnancy in multiple sclerosis. Repertoires were generated with immunoSEQ multiplex PCR, while TCRdb's copy carries only in-frame clones and drops some. This sample has roughly 54,000 clones, with over 80% found just once. With 10 bases clipped from V and 0 bases from J, the junction kept 8 bases outside the gene matches. Germline assignment: CDR1 SNHLY and CDR2 FYNNEI. This CDR3 comprises 14 residues. This specimen was CD4+ T cells from peripheral blood mononuclear cells, taken after pregnancy. This sequence originates from a female donor with multiple sclerosis, enrolled in a pregnancy study. The V and J genes are TRBV2 and TRBJ1-1; the match to TRBD1 covers 7 bases. The CDR3 protein is CATRQGVMNTEAFF. The CDR3 bases are TGTGCCACCCGACAGGGTGTCATGAACACTGAAGCTTTCTTT.